Each of the 27 T cell receptor beta chains below was sequenced from the same sample in a study of T cell responses to AZD1222 COVID-19 vaccine (dated by TCRdb to about 2021). Library creation used the immunoSEQ multiplex PCR assay. The clones in this table, taken by TCRdb from immuneACCESS, are in-frame only. Not every clone is retained; where verified, under half of the shortfall comes from an unresolved V gene, and the cause of the rest is unknown. The sample contains about 130,000 clones, 80% to 90% of them found a single time. Under 25% of the sample comes from the top ten. The time point label for this specimen denotes: baseline before first vaccination. Sequenced material: peripheral blood, taken on day 0 of AZD1222 vaccination. These receptors all come from an adult in good health.

This chain joins TRBV18 and TRBJ1-5, with TRBD1 as a possible D gene (5 bases). Germline V gene data show CDR1 as KGHSH and CDR2 as LQKENI. V lost 1 base, J lost 6 bases, and 13 bases lay in between. The CDR3 spans 15 residues. The CDR3 protein is CASSPLTGDGQPQHF. The CDR3, as DNA: TGTGCCAGCTCACCACTTACGGGGGATGGTCAGCCCCAGCATTTT. The variable domain in full, completed from reference TRBV18 and TRBJ1-5, reads NAGVMQNPRHLVRRRGQEARLRCSPMKGHSHVYWYRQLPEEGLKFMVYLQKENIIDESGMPKERFSAEFPKEGPSILRIQQVVRGDSAAYFCASSPLTGDGQPQHFGDGTRLSIL.

The chain uses TRBV5-1 and TRBJ2-7, with TRBD2 as a possible D gene (5 bases). Trimming cost V 2 bases and J 5 bases, with 14 bases left between them. Germline CDR1 reads SGHRS; CDR2 reads YFSETQ. The CDR3 loop spans 14 amino acids. Written as DNA, the CDR3 is TGCGCCAGCAGCTTATCCGGGAACGACAACGAGCAGTACTTC. Protein product: CASSLSGNDNEQYF.

The chain employs TRBV7-8 and TRBJ2-1; 9 bases align to TRBD2. This CDR3 has 16 residues. Germline CDR1 is SGHVS and CDR2 is FQNEAQ. The V and J ends lost 4 bases and 7 bases, in that order; junction bases with no gene match: 11. CDR3 coding DNA: TGTGCCAGCAGCTCCCCGGCTAGCGGGGTTAGGAATGAGCAGTTCTTC. Protein: CASSSPASGVRNEQFF.

This chain links TRBV16 with TRBJ1-1, with no clear D. CDR1 and CDR2 from the germline V gene are KGHSY and FQNENV. Trimming removed 2 bases from V and 4 bases from J, with 11 bases in between. The CDR3 contains 14 residues. DNA of the CDR3: TGTGCCAGCAGCCAAAGTATGGCGACCACTGAAGCTTTCTTT. This sequence encodes CASSQSMATTEAFF.

The rearrangement links TRBV6-5 to TRBJ1-4; D unresolved. The CDR3 totals 11 residues. V was shortened by 4 bases and J by 8 bases, with 5 bases between the two germline ends. CDR1 is MNHEY, CDR2 SVGAGI, per germline. CDR3 protein: CASSSGEKLFF. DNA of the CDR3: TGTGCCAGCAGTTCGGGAGAAAAACTGTTTTTT.

The chain employs TRBV30 and TRBJ1-5; 7 bases match TRBD1. Germline loops: CDR1 GTSNPN, CDR2 SVGIG (reference sequence). The CDR3 contains 15 residues. The junction had 7 bases not matched to a gene; V was cut back by 5 bases and J by 0 bases. DNA of the CDR3: TGTGCCTGGGGGCCGGGACAGAATAGCAATCAGCCCCAGCATTTT. Protein: CAWGPGQNSNQPQHF. Full variable domain (remainder filled in from reference TRBV30 and TRBJ1-5): SQTIHQWPATLVQPVGSPLSLECTVEGTSNPNLYWYRQAAGRGLQLLFYSVGIGQISSEVPQNLSASRPQDRQFILSSKKLLLSDSGFYLCAWGPGQNSNQPQHFGDGTRLSIL.

This clone was found once. This chain uses TRBV6-4 with TRBJ2-4; D tentatively fits TRBD1 or TRBD2 (5 bases each). From germline, CDR1 is MRHNA and CDR2 SNTAGT. The CDR3 totals 17 residues. V lost 4 bases and J lost 0, with 16 bases in between. The CDR3 protein is CASSVGERSLAKNIQYF. CDR3 in DNA: TGTGCCAGCAGTGTGGGGGAGCGGTCCTTAGCCAAAAACATTCAGTACTTC.

V is TRBV6-5 and J is TRBJ2-2, with 13 bases matching TRBD2. Germline loops: CDR1 MNHEY, CDR2 SVGAGI. Trimming took 6 bases from V and 5 from J; bases not matched to a gene: 3. The CDR3 length is 15 residues. CDR3 amino acids: CASRQLAGGTGELFF. In nucleotides, the CDR3 is TGTGCCAGCAGGCAACTAGCGGGGGGGACCGGGGAGCTGTTTTTT.

This chain joins TRBV4-3 and TRBJ1-4; 11 bases map to TRBD1. Unmatched junction bases numbered 9, after V lost 2 bases and J lost 4 bases. Germline CDR1 is LGHNA and CDR2 is YSLEER. The CDR3 is 18 residues long. CDR3 sequence: CASSQTLPGQGGNEKLFF. Written as DNA, the CDR3 is TGCGCCAGCAGCCAAACCCTACCGGGACAGGGGGGTAATGAAAAACTGTTTTTT.

The chain recombines TRBV27 with TRBJ1-6; D ambiguous. The CDR3 sequence is 13 residues long. Germline V lookup: CDR1 MNHEY, CDR2 SMNVEV (reference sequence). The germline V and J ends were trimmed by 4 bases and 6 bases, with 7 bases remaining between them. CDR3 in amino acids: CASSWLTNSPLHF. The CDR3 DNA is TGTGCCAGCAGTTGGTTAACTAATTCACCCCTCCACTTT.

This clone is a singleton in its sample. This sequence joins TRBV19 and TRBJ2-3; TRBD1 aligns across 7 bases. The CDR3 consists of 15 residues. Germline V gene sequence: CDR1 LNHDA, CDR2 SQIVND (reference sequence). V lost 3 bases and J lost 0; bases outside the gene matches: 3. DNA of the CDR3: TGTGCCAGTAGTATCGACAGGGCTAGCACAGATACGCAGTATTTT. Translating it yields CASSIDRASTDTQYF.

The rearrangement uses TRBV7-6 and TRBJ2-7, with D tentatively TRBD1 (5 bases). Germline CDR1 reads SGHVS; CDR2 reads FNYEAQ. Deletions cut 7 bases from V and 5 bases from J, with 21 bases between. This CDR3 contains 15 residues. The CDR3 loop reads CASTQGLGVNDEQYF. For the CDR3, the DNA is TGTGCCAGCACCCAAGGGCTAGGGGTAAACGACGAGCAGTACTTC.

This chain links TRBV20-1 with TRBJ2-3; unclear D gene. V lost 3 bases, J lost 2 bases, and 3 bases lay in between. Germline V gene sequence: CDR1 DFQATT, CDR2 SNEGSKA (reference sequence). The CDR3 is made up of 11 amino acids. The chain's CDR3 is CSASITDTQYF. The CDR3 region has the DNA TGCAGTGCTAGTATCACAGATACGCAGTATTTT.

This clone has only one observation. The chain couples TRBV6-5 to TRBJ1-6, with 9 positions matching TRBD1. The CDR3 totals 16 residues. CDR1 and CDR2 (germline): MNHEY, SVGAGI. V was pared by 2 bases and J by 9 bases, with 8 bases of the junction left unmatched. The chain's CDR3 is CASSYLSGTGSSPLHF. As DNA, the CDR3 is TGTGCCAGCAGTTACCTGTCCGGGACAGGGAGTTCACCCCTCCACTTT.

The rearrangement links TRBV18 to TRBJ1-6; weak D call: TRBD1 (5 bases). The CDR3 extends over 17 amino acids. The V gene lost 2 bases and the J gene lost 1 base, with 12 bases spanning the gap. CDR1 is KGHSH, CDR2 LQKENI, per germline. CDR3 in DNA: TGTGCCAGCTCACCAGTGGGGGATCAATCCTATAATTCACCCCTCCACTTT. It yields the protein CASSPVGDQSYNSPLHF. Full variable domain (remainder filled in from reference TRBV18 and TRBJ1-6): NAGVMQNPRHLVRRRGQEARLRCSPMKGHSHVYWYRQLPEEGLKFMVYLQKENIIDESGMPKERFSAEFPKEGPSILRIQQVVRGDSAAYFCASSPVGDQSYNSPLHFGNGTRLTVT.

V is TRBV10-1 and J is TRBJ1-1; D is unresolved. V shed 0 bases and J shed 5 bases, with 10 bases lying between them. CDR1 and CDR2 from the germline V gene are WNHNN and SYGVQD (reference sequence). The CDR3 consists of 14 residues. The CDR3 loop is CASSESNSATEAFF. The CDR3 DNA follows: TGCGCCAGCAGTGAGTCTAATAGTGCAACTGAAGCTTTCTTT.

This clone was counted once. J is TRBJ1-2 and V is TRBV7-2; D ambiguous. The CDR3 sequence is 14 residues long. The V gene lost 5 bases and the J gene lost 4 bases, with 14 bases spanning the gap. CDR1 is SGHTA, CDR2 FQGNSA, per germline. This CDR3 is CASSPSVPVYGYTF. CDR3 nucleotides: TGTGCCAGCAGCCCGTCAGTCCCCGTCTATGGCTACACCTTC.

The chain is built from TRBV7-2 and TRBJ1-2; perhaps TRBD1 as D (5 bases). With 7 bases removed from V and 8 bases from J, the gap between germline ends came to 17 bases. The CDR3 spans 13 residues. Germline CDR1 reads SGHTA; CDR2 reads FQGNSA. The CDR3 spells CASTLQGYGGYTF. In DNA form, the CDR3 reads TGTGCCAGCACCCTCCAGGGATACGGAGGCTACACCTTC.

The chain has TRBV2 and TRBJ1-6, with D possibly TRBD1 on 5 matching bases. V gave up 4 bases and J gave up 7 bases, with 11 bases separating them. Germline CDR1 is SNHLY and CDR2 is FYNNEI. The CDR3 runs to 14 residues. CDR3 nucleotide sequence: TGTGCCAGCAGTGTAACAGGAGGAAATTCACCCCTCCACTTT. This codes for CASSVTGGNSPLHF.

There are a few counts of this clone. The V and J genes are TRBV21-1 and TRBJ1-4. TRBV21-1 is designated a pseudogene. The CDR3 totals 17 residues. The CDR3 loop is CASESPGPPHTNEKLFF. In DNA form, the CDR3 reads TGTGCCTCGGAATCACCGGGACCTCCTCATACTAATGAAAAACTGTTTTTT.

The gene calls are TRBV6-5 and TRBJ2-1, with 8 bases aligning to TRBD2. Germline V gene data show CDR1 as MNHEY and CDR2 as SVGAGI. This CDR3 is 13 amino acids long. V was pared by 11 bases and J by 7 bases, with 10 bases of the junction left unmatched. The CDR3 DNA follows: TGTGCCCTCGGGGGGACTAGGAAGAATGAGCAGTTCTTC. Amino acid sequence: CALGGTRKNEQFF.

This chain uses TRBV30 with TRBJ1-5; possible D gene TRBD1, 6 bases. The CDR3 has 14 amino acids. V lost 4 bases and J 3 bases, leaving 13 bases between the germline ends. CDR1 and CDR2 from the germline V gene are GTSNPN and SVGIG (reference sequence). CDR3 nucleotides: TGTGCCTGGACCGTAGGGGGGAACAATCAGCCCCAGCATTTT. This sequence encodes CAWTVGGNNQPQHF. Based on the CDR3 plus reference TRBV30 and TRBJ1-5, the full variable domain is SQTIHQWPATLVQPVGSPLSLECTVEGTSNPNLYWYRQAAGRGLQLLFYSVGIGQISSEVPQNLSASRPQDRQFILSSKKLLLSDSGFYLCAWTVGGNNQPQHFGDGTRLSIL.

Only one count was recorded for this clone. The V gene is TRBV7-2, the J gene TRBJ2-4; D is unclear. CDR3 length: 15 residues. V was cut by 1 base and J by 7 bases, with 14 bases left in between. The V gene's germline CDR1 is SGHTA and CDR2 FQGNSA. This chain's CDR3 is CASSLEAWGRNIQYF. The DNA for the CDR3 is TGTGCCAGCAGCTTAGAGGCGTGGGGTCGGAACATTCAGTACTTC.

This sequence joins TRBV19 and TRBJ2-7, with D perhaps TRBD1 or TRBD2 (5 bases each). Germline CDR1 reads LNHDA; CDR2 reads SQIVND (reference sequence). V was shortened by 4 bases and J by 3 bases, with 13 bases between the two germline ends. The CDR3 sequence is 14 residues long. For the CDR3, the DNA is TGTGCCAGTAGTAGGGGGATCATAAACTACGAGCAGTACTTC. Translating gives CASSRGIINYEQYF.

This clone appeared a single time. The chain joins TRBV3-1 (or the pseudogene TRBV3-2) to TRBJ1-2; 7 bases agree with TRBD1. The CDR3 is made up of 15 amino acids. Trimming took 7 bases from V and 0 from J; bases not matched to a gene: 8. Germline lookup yields CDR1 LGHDT and CDR2 YNNKEL (reference sequence). The CDR3 DNA reads as TGTGCCAGCACCCCAGGGGGGGCCGCTAACTATGGCTACACCTTC. Amino acids: CASTPGGAANYGYTF.

The CDR3, as DNA: TGCGCCAGCAGCTCGGGACAAATCGACCTTAGCTCTGGAAACACCATATATTTT. Its protein is CASSSGQIDLSSGNTIYF. This chain uses TRBV5-1 with TRBJ1-3; D is possibly TRBD1 (6 bases). V was cut by 3 bases and J by 0 bases, with 19 bases left in between. Per germline, CDR1 SGHRS and CDR2 YFSETQ. The CDR3 is made up of 18 amino acids. The full variable domain, rest sourced from reference TRBV5-1 and TRBJ1-3, is KAGVTQTPRYLIKTRGQQVTLSCSPISGHRSVSWYQQTPGQGLQFLFEYFSETQRNKGNFPGRFSGRQFSNSRSEMNVSTLELGDSALYLCASSSGQIDLSSGNTIYFGEGSWLTVV.

This rearrangement joins TRBV15 to TRBJ2-7; either TRBD1 or TRBD2 may fit D (5 bases each). This CDR3 is built from 14 residues. CDR1 is LNHNV and CDR2 is YYDKDF in the germline V gene (reference sequence). V was pared by 5 bases and J by 3 bases, with 14 bases between. DNA for the CDR3: TGTGCCACCAGCGACTCCGGGGCAGTCTACGAGCAGTACTTC. Residues: CATSDSGAVYEQYF.